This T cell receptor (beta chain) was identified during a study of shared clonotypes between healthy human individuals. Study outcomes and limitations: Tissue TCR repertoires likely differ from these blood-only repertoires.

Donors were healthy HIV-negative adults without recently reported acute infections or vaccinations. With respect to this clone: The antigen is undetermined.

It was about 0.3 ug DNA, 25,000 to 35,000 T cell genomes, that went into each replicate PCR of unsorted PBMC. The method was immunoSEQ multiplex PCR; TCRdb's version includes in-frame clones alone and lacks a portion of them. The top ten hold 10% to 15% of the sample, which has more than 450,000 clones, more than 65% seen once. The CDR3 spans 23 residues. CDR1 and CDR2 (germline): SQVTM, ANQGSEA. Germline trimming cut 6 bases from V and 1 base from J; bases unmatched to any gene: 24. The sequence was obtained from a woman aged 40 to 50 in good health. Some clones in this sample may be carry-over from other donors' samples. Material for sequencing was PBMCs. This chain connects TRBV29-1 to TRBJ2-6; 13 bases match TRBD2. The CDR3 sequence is CSVQLAGGPLQEWRISGANVLTF. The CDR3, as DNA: TGCAGCGTCCAACTAGCGGGAGGGCCCCTTCAGGAGTGGAGAATATCTGGGGCCAACGTCCTGACTTTC. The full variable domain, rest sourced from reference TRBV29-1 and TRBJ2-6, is SAVISQKPSRDICQRGTSLTIQCQVDSQVTMMFWYRQQPGQSLTLIATANQGSEATYESGFVIDKFPISRPNLTFSTLTVSNMSPEDSSIYLCSVQLAGGPLQEWRISGANVLTFGAGSRLTVL.